The 31 T cell receptor beta chains presented below share a single source sample, sequenced in a study of T cell changes during pregnancy in multiple sclerosis. Profiling relied on immunoSEQ multiplex PCR, and the TCRdb table lists in-frame clones only, not all of them. This sample has roughly 57,000 clones, with 89% found just once. The sample was peripheral blood, taken in the first trimester of pregnancy. The receptors derive from a female donor with multiple sclerosis, enrolled in a pregnancy study.

This rearrangement joins TRBV29-1 to TRBJ1-1; 8 bases line up with TRBD1. With V trimmed by 6 bases and J by 4 bases, 7 bases remained unmatched. The CDR3 totals 13 residues. Germline CDR1 is SQVTM and CDR2 is ANQGSEA. CDR3 protein: CSVMTGVRTEAFF. The CDR3, as DNA: TGCAGCGTAATGACAGGGGTTCGCACTGAAGCTTTCTTT.

This chain uses TRBV18 with TRBJ1-2; D is ambiguous. This CDR3 is built from 15 residues. The ends were cut back, 1 base at V and 2 bases at J, with 11 bases in the middle. The germline gives CDR1 KGHSH, CDR2 LQKENI. The CDR3 DNA sequence: TGTGCCAGCTCACCACAAGACATAAGCAACTATGGCTACACCTTC. Translated, it gives CASSPQDISNYGYTF.

This clone was recorded a few times. V usage is TRBV2 and J usage is TRBJ1-2; possibly TRBD1 for D (5 bases). The germline CDR1 and CDR2 sequences are SNHLY and FYNNEI. V was shortened by 5 bases and J by 4 bases, with 14 bases between the two germline ends. CDR3 length: 14 residues. As DNA, the CDR3 is TGTGCCAGCAGTCCTGACAGAATCTTCTATGGCTACACCTTC. Amino acid sequence: CASSPDRIFYGYTF.

The rearrangement uses TRBV6-1 and TRBJ2-7, with TRBD1 matching 8 bases. The germline V gene encodes CDR1 MNHNS and CDR2 SASEGT. The CDR3 consists of 12 residues. The V segment lost 4 bases and the J segment 6 bases; nucleotides outside the gene matches: 2. CDR3: CASSADRVEQYF. Written as DNA, the CDR3 is TGTGCCAGCAGTGCGGACAGGGTCGAGCAGTACTTC.

The chain couples TRBV7-6 to TRBJ2-1; 13 nucleotides match TRBD2. The CDR3 sequence is 15 residues long. V was pared by 4 bases and J by 10 bases, with 7 bases of the junction left unmatched. CDR1 and CDR2 (germline): SGHVS, FNYEAQ. The CDR3 coding sequence is TGTGCCAGCAGCTCTGGGACTAGCGGGATGGAAGAGCAGTTCTTC. It specifies CASSSGTSGMEEQFF.

The chain recombines TRBV4-1 with TRBJ2-1, with a tentative D call TRBD2 (5 bases). The CDR3 contains 18 residues. The V end was cut by 1 base, the J end by 7 bases, with 23 bases between. Germline CDR1 and CDR2: MGHRA and YSYEKL. CDR3 sequence (DNA): TGCGCCAGCAGCCAAGGCCAATTGAGGGAGAGGGAAAGGAATGAGCAGTTCTTC. This codes for CASSQGQLRERERNEQFF.

This chain joins TRBV11-3 and TRBJ2-1; no reliable D call. The CDR3 has 13 residues. Germline CDR1 SGHNT, CDR2 YENEEA. Trimming removed 5 bases at V and 8 bases at J, with 13 bases between. This CDR3 reads CASSPRGLDEQFF. As DNA, the CDR3 is TGTGCCAGCAGCCCCCGTGGTTTAGATGAGCAGTTCTTC.

The CDR3 is CASSVGTGSYGYTF. As DNA, the CDR3 is TGTGCCAGCAGCGTGGGGACAGGGTCCTATGGCTACACCTTC. The chain employs TRBV9 and TRBJ1-2, with 9 bases matching TRBD1. V dropped 2 bases and J dropped 4; count of bases not matched to a gene: 3. Germline V gene lookup returns CDR1 SGDLS and CDR2 YYNGEE. This CDR3 comprises 14 residues.

This chain connects TRBV9 to TRBJ2-1, with D uncertain. CDR1 SGDLS and CDR2 YYNGEE come from the germline V gene. V gave up 2 bases and J gave up 8 bases, with 11 bases separating them. This CDR3 has 13 amino acids. CDR3 sequence: CASSVLTSDEQFF. CDR3 sequence (DNA): TGTGCCAGCAGCGTCTTGACCAGCGATGAGCAGTTCTTC. Complete variable domain (other parts from reference TRBV9 and TRBJ2-1): DSGVTQTPKHLITATGQRVTLRCSPRSGDLSVYWYQQSLDQGLQFLIQYYNGEERAKGNILERFSAQQFPDLHSELNLSSLELGDSALYFCASSVLTSDEQFFGPGTRLTVL.

About this clone: At one boundary the junction diverges from the germline segment, which might be a read error. The chain is built from TRBV7-3 and TRBJ1-1; 7 positions agree with TRBD1. The CDR3 is made up of 14 amino acids. CDR1 is SGHTA and CDR2 is FQGTGA in the germline V gene. CDR3 region: CASSTGTVNTEAFF. DNA for the CDR3: TGTGCCAGCAGCACCGGGACAGTGAATACTGAAGCTTTCTTT.

The chain combines TRBV5-1 with TRBJ2-5; a weak D match, TRBD1 (6 bases). Germline V gene lookup returns CDR1 SGHRS and CDR2 YFSETQ. Trimming removed 2 bases at V and 1 base at J, with 9 bases between. The CDR3 has 14 residues. The CDR3 DNA follows: TGCGCCAGCAGCTTCCGGGACATCCAAGAGACCCAGTACTTC. This translates into CASSFRDIQETQYF.

V and J are TRBV29-1 and TRBJ2-2; D not resolved. CDR1 is SQVTM, CDR2 ANQGSEA, per germline. The CDR3 covers 13 residues. Trimming took 1 base from V and 1 from J, leaving 4 bases between them. CDR3 nucleotide sequence: TGCAGCGTTGAAGCCGGGAACACCGGGGAGCTGTTTTTT. It yields the protein CSVEAGNTGELFF.

CDR3 DNA sequence: TGTGCCTGGAGTGGGACTGGACGGAGGAGCTCCTACGAGCAGTACTTC. Its translation is CAWSGTGRRSSYEQYF. This chain links TRBV30 with TRBJ2-7; perhaps TRBD2 as D (5 bases). The length of the CDR3 is 16 residues. CDR1 and CDR2 from the germline V gene are GTSNPN and SVGIG (reference sequence). V was clipped by 1 base and J by 0 bases, with 16 bases between them.

V gene TRBV23-1 combines with J gene TRBJ2-3, with TRBD1 matching over 8 bases. TRBV23-1 is classed as an ORF, of uncertain function. This CDR3 is built from 16 residues. The V gene end was trimmed by 0 bases and the J gene end by 7 bases; junction bases not matched to a gene: 9. The CDR3 coding sequence is TGCGCCAGCAGTCAATCTACGGGACAGGATCCTCATACGCAGTATTTT. Amino acid sequence: CASSQSTGQDPHTQYF.

V usage is TRBV4-3 and J usage is TRBJ2-7; tentatively, D is TRBD1 (5 bases). Germline V lookup: CDR1 LGHNA, CDR2 YSLEER. The CDR3 contains 16 residues. V was cut by 0 bases and J by 2 bases, with 14 bases left in between. The CDR3 DNA reads as TGCGCCAGCAGCCAAGAAGTAACAGGTTCAACCTACGAGCAGTACTTC. It codes for CASSQEVTGSTYEQYF.

The chain combines TRBV6-1 with TRBJ1-5; TRBD1 matches at 7 bases. Germline CDR1 is MNHNS and CDR2 is SASEGT. The CDR3 spans 13 residues. V lost 6 bases to trimming and J lost 6 bases; unmatched junction nucleotides: 5. The CDR3 DNA sequence: TGTGCCAGCAGAGACAGGGAAGGTCAGCCCCAGCATTTT. Translation: CASRDREGQPQHF.

This rearrangement joins TRBV9 to TRBJ2-5, with TRBD1 matching over 8 bases. Germline CDR1 reads SGDLS; CDR2 reads YYNGEE. V trimming: 6 bases; J trimming: 4 bases; junction bases outside the gene matches: 5. This CDR3 is built from 13 residues. The DNA of the CDR3 is TGTGCCAGCACTCCGACAGGGGCAGAGACCCAGTACTTC. Encoded protein: CASTPTGAETQYF.

This clone was found once. The chain has TRBV9 and TRBJ2-3; weak D call: TRBD2 (6 bases). The V end was cut by 3 bases, the J end by 4 bases, with 12 bases between. CDR1 is SGDLS and CDR2 is YYNGEE in the germline V gene. The CDR3 covers 14 residues. The CDR3 nucleotides are TGTGCCAGCAGCGGAGGAGGGGTCGCAGATACGCAGTATTTT. This codes for CASSGGGVADTQYF.

The V and J genes are TRBV30 and TRBJ2-5; 7 bases map to TRBD1. With V trimmed by 0 bases and J by 7 bases, 5 bases remained unmatched. The CDR3 runs 13 residues. Germline V lookup: CDR1 GTSNPN, CDR2 SVGIG (reference sequence). CDR3 in DNA: TGTGCCTGGAGTGTAGAGGGGGCGGGGACCCAGTACTTC. Protein sequence: CAWSVEGAGTQYF.

J is TRBJ1-1 and V is TRBV9, with D possibly TRBD1 on 6 matching bases. The CDR3 is 16 residues long. Trimming stripped 3 bases from V and 1 base from J, with 16 bases between. The germline V gene encodes CDR1 SGDLS and CDR2 YYNGEE. The CDR3 here is CASSADSRHRNTEAFF. DNA for the CDR3: TGTGCCAGCAGCGCGGACAGCAGACACAGGAACACTGAAGCTTTCTTT.

This CDR3 reads CASSEKIAGGKETQYF. CDR3 coding DNA: TGTGCCAGCAGTGAAAAGATTGCAGGGGGTAAAGAGACCCAGTACTTC. The chain joins TRBV6-1 to TRBJ2-5; TRBD1 aligns across 7 bases. CDR3 size: 16 residues. Germline CDR1 is MNHNS and CDR2 is SASEGT. Losses at the gene ends were 2 bases for V and 3 bases for J; bases not matched to a gene: 9.

The rearrangement links TRBV6-1 to TRBJ1-2; TRBD1 matches at 9 bases. The CDR3 runs to 15 residues. Germline V gene sequence: CDR1 MNHNS, CDR2 SASEGT. J was trimmed by 6 bases and V by 4 bases; bases with no gene match: 9. The CDR3 DNA reads TGTGCCAGCAGTGGGGGACAGGGTGGTCTGGATGGCTACACCTTC. Translated: CASSGGQGGLDGYTF.

This clone was seen a handful of times. The V call is TRBV5-1, the J call TRBJ1-1; possibly TRBD1 for D (6 bases). The germline gives CDR1 SGHRS, CDR2 YFSETQ. Trimming removed 0 bases at V and 10 bases at J, with 10 bases between. There are 12 residues in the CDR3. The CDR3 loop is CASSLEGGGAFF. The CDR3 region has the DNA TGCGCCAGCAGCTTGGAGGGAGGGGGAGCTTTCTTT.

V gene TRBV6-6 combines with J gene TRBJ2-1; D gene ambiguous. The ends were cut back, 2 bases at V and 6 bases at J, with 8 bases in the middle. Germline V gives CDR1 MNHNY, CDR2 SVGAGI (reference sequence). The CDR3 has 13 amino acids. The CDR3 is CASSYPSRNEQFF. The CDR3 DNA reads TGTGCCAGCAGTTACCCGTCGCGCAATGAGCAGTTCTTC.

This clone turned up a few times. The chain is built from TRBV29-1 and TRBJ1-1; tentatively, D is TRBD1 (5 bases). V lost 7 bases and J lost 3, with 15 bases in between. The CDR3 covers 13 residues. Germline CDR1 reads SQVTM; CDR2 reads ANQGSEA. The CDR3 region is CSALEGLYTEAFF. CDR3 DNA sequence: TGCAGCGCTCTGGAGGGGCTATACACTGAAGCTTTCTTT.

This clone appeared a single time. The chain has TRBV28 and TRBJ1-1; 9 nucleotides agree with TRBD1. This CDR3 has 16 amino acids. Germline CDR1 is MDHEN and CDR2 is SYDVKM. V was clipped by 4 bases and J by 11 bases; unmatched bases: 17. The CDR3 protein is CASSSRPRDRVKVAFF. The CDR3 region has the DNA TGTGCCAGCAGTTCGCGCCCTCGGGACAGGGTTAAAGTTGCTTTCTTT.

This sequence joins TRBV4-2 and TRBJ2-7, with 11 positions matching TRBD2. Germline trimming cut 1 base from V and 2 bases from J; bases unmatched to any gene: 7. Germline values: CDR1 LGHNA, CDR2 YNFKEQ. The CDR3 sequence is 17 residues long. The CDR3 DNA is TGTGCCAGCAGCCAAGGCCTAGCGGGGGGAGAGGCCTACGAGCAGTACTTC. It translates to CASSQGLAGGEAYEQYF.

The chain recombines TRBV11-1 with TRBJ2-3; tentative D call: TRBD2 (5 bases). The germline V gene encodes CDR1 SGHAT and CDR2 FQDESV (reference sequence). This CDR3 comprises 16 residues. Between the trimmed V and J ends, which lost 0 bases and 2 bases, there was a span of 12 bases. The CDR3 is CASSLAKGGATDTQYF. The CDR3 region has the DNA TGTGCCAGCAGCTTAGCGAAAGGAGGAGCCACAGATACGCAGTATTTT.

The chain carries TRBV2 and TRBJ2-7, with D possibly TRBD1 on 5 matching bases. Per germline, CDR1 SNHLY and CDR2 FYNNEI. V was shortened by 5 bases and J by 0 bases, with 14 bases between the two germline ends. This CDR3 region has 15 residues. The CDR3 loop reads CASSLPDRNSYEQYF. CDR3 bases: TGTGCCAGCAGTCTACCTGACAGAAACTCCTACGAGCAGTACTTC. The variable domain in full, completed from reference TRBV2 and TRBJ2-7, reads EPEVTQTPSHQVTQMGQEVILRCVPISNHLYFYWYRQILGQKVEFLVSFYNNEISEKSEIFDDQFSVERPDGSNFTLKIRSTKLEDSAMYFCASSLPDRNSYEQYFGPGTRLTVT.

CDR3 sequence reads: CASSPPLTGLSSGYTF. The CDR3 nucleotides are TGTGCCAGCAGCCCGCCCCTGACAGGTCTGAGTAGCGGCTACACCTTC. The chain links TRBV6-6 to TRBJ1-2, with a weak D call TRBD1 (6 bases). The CDR3 has 16 amino acids. CDR1 is MNHNY and CDR2 is SVGAGI in the germline V gene (reference sequence). The V gene lost 6 bases and the J gene lost 8 bases, with 25 bases spanning the gap.

The CDR3 is CASTIRGGTEAFF. CDR3 sequence (DNA): TGTGCCAGCACCATAAGGGGAGGCACTGAAGCTTTCTTT. The chain combines TRBV28 with TRBJ1-1; tentative D call: TRBD1 (5 bases). The CDR3 covers 13 residues. The V gene lost 7 bases and the J gene lost 4 bases, with 13 bases spanning the gap. Germline V lookup: CDR1 MDHEN, CDR2 SYDVKM.